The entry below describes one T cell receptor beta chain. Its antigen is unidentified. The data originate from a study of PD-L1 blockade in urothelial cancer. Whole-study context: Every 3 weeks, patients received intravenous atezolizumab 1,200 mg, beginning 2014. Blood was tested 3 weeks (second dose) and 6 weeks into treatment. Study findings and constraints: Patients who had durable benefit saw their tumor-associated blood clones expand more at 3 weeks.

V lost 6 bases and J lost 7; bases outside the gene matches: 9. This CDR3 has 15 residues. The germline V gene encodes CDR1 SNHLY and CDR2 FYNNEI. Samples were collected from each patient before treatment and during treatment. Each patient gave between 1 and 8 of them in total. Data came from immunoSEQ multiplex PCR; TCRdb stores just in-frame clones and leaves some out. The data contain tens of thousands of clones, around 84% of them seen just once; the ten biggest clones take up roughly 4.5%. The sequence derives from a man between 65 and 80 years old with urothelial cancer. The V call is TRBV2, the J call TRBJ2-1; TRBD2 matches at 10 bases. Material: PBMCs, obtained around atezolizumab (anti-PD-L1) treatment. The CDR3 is CASRPSGRALNEQFF. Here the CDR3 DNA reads TGTGCCAGCAGACCGAGCGGGAGGGCCTTAAATGAGCAGTTCTTC.